These 24 T cell receptor beta chains came from one sample sequenced in a study of vaccination and CD4 T cells after COVID-19. No cognate antigen is known for these TCRs. The sample's treatment: roughly 11-day PBMC culture with coronavirus spike peptide pools or control peptides (ViraFEST assay). The Oncomine TCR Beta short-read assay was applied to DNA of cultured CD4+ T cells. TCRdb redid the calling of the PCR reads with MiXCR, one entry per CDR3 protein. Seen here are about 20,000 distinct CDR3 sequences, approximately 60% observed once, and the top ten hold around 7.8%. The specimen sequenced was CD4+ T cells from blood, cultured in vitro. The receptors were gathered from a human donor who had recovered from COVID-19.

The table lists this clonotype with a few counts. This sequence joins TRBV10-3 and TRBJ2-3; possible D gene TRBD1, 5 bases. Germline V gene lookup returns CDR1 ENHRY and CDR2 SYGVKD. CDR3 length equals 15 residues. Trimming took 3 bases from V and 0 from J, leaving 10 bases between them. CDR3 sequence: CAISEPGYSTDTQYF. CDR3 nucleotide sequence: TGTGCCATCAGTGAACCAGGGTATAGCACAGATACGCAGTATTTT.

The V gene is TRBV20-1, the J gene TRBJ1-2; no clear D. The CDR3 runs to 17 residues. Germline V gene data show CDR1 as DFQATT and CDR2 as SNEGSKA (reference sequence). Trimming pared 0 bases from V and 2 bases from J, leaving 19 bases between. The CDR3 is CSARDQFRSSLNYGYTF. In DNA form, the CDR3 reads TGCAGTGCTAGAGATCAGTTCCGAAGTAGCCTGAACTATGGCTACACCTTC.

Regarding this clonotype: A junction boundary mismatches the germline segment, possibly from a read error. This chain links TRBV27 with TRBJ2-7; 9 nucleotides agree with TRBD1. The CDR3 runs 16 residues. Germline loops: CDR1 MNHEY, CDR2 SMNVEV (reference sequence). The CDR3 bases are TGTGCCGGCAGTCCGGGGACAGGGATGTCGAGATACGAGCAGTACTTC. Its protein product is CAGSPGTGMSRYEQYF.

The V call is TRBV6-5, the J call TRBJ1-2; D remains ambiguous. CDR3 length: 16 residues. The V gene lost 0 bases and the J gene lost 3 bases, with 14 bases spanning the gap. The germline gives CDR1 MNHEY, CDR2 SVGAGI. The CDR3 DNA follows: TGTGCCAGCAGTTACTCGTGGTTACCTGGGGACTATGGCTACACCTTC. Translated: CASSYSWLPGDYGYTF.

V is TRBV20-1 and J is TRBJ2-1; D is undetermined. The CDR3 extends over 13 amino acids. Per germline, CDR1 DFQATT and CDR2 SNEGSKA (reference sequence). The CDR3 sequence is CSPSPQFYNEQFF. CDR3 nucleotides: TGCAGCCCGAGCCCTCAGTTTTACAATGAGCAGTTCTTC.

The sample holds a few counts of this clonotype. The V and J genes are TRBV6-1 and TRBJ1-2; D perhaps matches TRBD1 (6 bases). V was shortened by 5 bases and J by 7 bases, with 20 bases between the two germline ends. Germline lookup yields CDR1 MNHNS and CDR2 SASEGT. CDR3 length: 15 residues. As DNA, the CDR3 is TGTGCCAGCAGTCAACGGGAGGGGGGGGCGGGTGGCTACACCTTC. Translation gives CASSQREGGAGGYTF.

This clonotype has a handful of counts. The chain links TRBV10-1 to TRBJ2-5; 11 nucleotides agree with TRBD2. Germline V lookup: CDR1 WNHNN, CDR2 SYGVQD (reference sequence). The CDR3 spans 15 residues. The trim removed 2 bases at V and 2 bases at J, leaving 1 base unmatched. The CDR3 region is CASSETSGGQETQYF. Written as DNA, the CDR3 is TGCGCCAGCAGTGAGACTAGCGGGGGTCAAGAGACCCAGTACTTC.

The gene calls are TRBV6-2 or TRBV6-3 and TRBJ1-1; D is unresolved. The CDR3 is 14 amino acids. V dropped 0 bases and J dropped 3 bases, with 8 bases sitting between them. Germline V CDR1 and CDR2: MNHEY, SVGEGT. The CDR3 sequence: CASSYSTSYTEAFF. CDR3 nucleotide sequence: TGTGCCAGCAGTTACTCCACAAGTTACACTGAAGCTTTCTTT.

In nucleotides, the CDR3 is TGTGCCAGCAGTTTTACAGGGACGGTTGAGACCCAGTACTTC. Translating gives CASSFTGTVETQYF. J is TRBJ2-5 and V is TRBV7-9; possible D gene TRBD1, 6 bases. Germline CDR1 SEHNR, CDR2 FQNEAQ (reference sequence). The germline V and J ends were trimmed by 6 bases and 5 bases, with 16 bases remaining between them. This CDR3 spans 14 amino acids. The full variable domain, in which reference TRBV7-9 and TRBJ2-5 provide the parts outside the CDR3, is DTGVSQNPRHKITKRGQNVTFRCDPISEHNRLYWYRQTLGQGPEFLTYFQNEAQLEKSRLLSDRFSAERPKGSFSTLEIQRTEQGDSAMYLCASSFTGTVETQYFGPGTRLLVL.

DNA for the CDR3: TGTGCCAGCAGCAAGGGAGCAGAAACTGAAGCTTTCTTT. The encoded protein is CASSKGAETEAFF. The rearrangement links TRBV11-2 to TRBJ1-1; unclear D gene. CDR3 length: 13 residues. V was shortened by 5 bases and J by 5 bases, with 12 bases between the two germline ends. Germline V gene data show CDR1 as SGHAT and CDR2 as FQNNGV.

This clonotype was detected a few times. This rearrangement joins TRBV6-5 to TRBJ1-1, with TRBD1 matching over 7 bases. Per germline, CDR1 MNHEY and CDR2 SVGAGI. Trimming took 4 bases from V and 8 from J; bases not matched to a gene: 13. The CDR3 loop spans 15 amino acids. The CDR3 protein is CASSSERRQGKEAFF. DNA for the CDR3: TGTGCCAGCAGTTCAGAACGTAGACAGGGTAAAGAAGCTTTCTTT.

The CDR3 DNA reads as TGTGCCTGGGGCCGCTCGGTCGGCGAGCAGTACTTC. This gives the protein CAWGRSVGEQYF. The V gene is TRBV30, the J gene TRBJ2-7; no clear D gene. Trimming pared 5 bases from V and 6 bases from J, leaving 14 bases between. The CDR3 has 12 amino acids. From germline, CDR1 is GTSNPN and CDR2 SVGIG (reference sequence).

The chain joins TRBV7-3 to TRBJ2-5, with TRBD1 matching over 9 bases. Germline V gene data show CDR1 as SGHTA and CDR2 as FQGTGA. With 4 bases clipped from V and 5 bases from J, the junction kept 5 bases outside the gene matches. The CDR3 has 14 residues. The CDR3 DNA follows: TGTGCCAGCAGCTCCGGACAGGGGATGGAGACCCAGTACTTC. Its protein product is CASSSGQGMETQYF.

In this sample, this clonotype turned up a few times. The chain is built from TRBV20-1 and TRBJ2-1; TRBD2 agrees at 7 bases. V shed 0 bases and J 6 bases; nucleotides not matched to a gene: 8. There are 15 residues in the CDR3. Germline V lookup: CDR1 DFQATT, CDR2 SNEGSKA (reference sequence). CDR3 sequence: CSARDRGLFPNEQFF. The DNA for the CDR3 is TGCAGTGCTAGAGATCGGGGACTATTCCCCAATGAGCAGTTCTTC.

This chain links TRBV27 with TRBJ1-1, with D uncertain. Germline assignment: CDR1 MNHEY and CDR2 SMNVEV (reference sequence). The V end was cut by 8 bases, the J end by 0 bases, with 10 bases between. The CDR3 is 13 residues long. CDR3: CASGVYMNTEAFF. CDR3 DNA: TGTGCCAGCGGGGTTTACATGAACACTGAAGCTTTCTTT.

This clonotype was detected only a few times. V usage is TRBV11-2 and J usage is TRBJ2-1; unclear D gene. The CDR3 totals 11 residues. With 2 bases removed from V and 10 bases from J, the gap between germline ends came to 6 bases. Germline V gene data show CDR1 as SGHAT and CDR2 as FQNNGV. The CDR3 nucleotides read TGTGCCAGCAGCTTACAACGGGAGCAGTTCTTC. Protein sequence: CASSLQREQFF.

The chain joins TRBV27 to TRBJ1-6; tentative D call: TRBD1 (5 bases). Germline V gene lookup returns CDR1 MNHEY and CDR2 SMNVEV (reference sequence). V lost 5 bases and J 9 bases, leaving 14 bases between the germline ends. The CDR3 is 14 amino acids. CDR3 sequence: CASSAGTGPSPLHF. DNA for the CDR3: TGTGCCAGCAGTGCCGGGACGGGGCCTTCACCCCTCCACTTT.

The chain couples TRBV2 to TRBJ2-7, with TRBD1 identical over 7 bases. The V gene end was trimmed by 6 bases and the J gene end by 2 bases; junction bases not matched to a gene: 4. Germline CDR1 reads SNHLY; CDR2 reads FYNNEI. The CDR3 runs 13 residues. CDR3 bases: TGTGCCAGCAGGTACGGGACAGCCTACGAGCAGTACTTC. This encodes CASRYGTAYEQYF.

This CDR3 reads CASIFGAMGNQPQHF. The CDR3 DNA reads as TGTGCCAGCATTTTCGGGGCGATGGGTAATCAGCCCCAGCATTTT. The rearrangement links TRBV6-1 to TRBJ1-5; maybe TRBD1 (5 bases). Germline V gene sequence: CDR1 MNHNS, CDR2 SASEGT. This CDR3 region has 15 residues. With 7 bases removed from V and 4 bases from J, the gap between germline ends came to 17 bases.

V and J are TRBV6-4 and TRBJ2-5; 8 bases agree with TRBD2. The ends lost 2 bases at V and 4 bases at J; junction bases unmatched: 15. Germline CDR1 MRHNA, CDR2 SNTAGT. The CDR3 contains 18 residues. The chain's CDR3 is CASSDPDSGIAAVETQYF. CDR3 DNA sequence: TGTGCCAGCAGTGACCCTGATAGCGGGATCGCGGCGGTAGAGACCCAGTACTTC.

This clonotype was counted a few times. The V and J genes are TRBV7-6 and TRBJ1-1, with TRBD1 matching 7 bases. V was clipped by 0 bases and J by 3 bases; unmatched bases: 4. The CDR3 has 15 amino acids. Germline V lookup: CDR1 SGHVS, CDR2 FNYEAQ. The CDR3 loop reads CASSLAGTDHTEAFF. DNA of the CDR3: TGTGCCAGCAGCTTAGCCGGGACAGATCACACTGAAGCTTTCTTT. The full variable domain, its missing parts supplied by reference TRBV7-6 and TRBJ1-1, is GAGVSQSPRYKVTKRGQDVALRCDPISGHVSLYWYRQALGQGPEFLTYFNYEAQQDKSGLPNDRFSAERPEGSISTLTIQRTEQRDSAMYRCASSLAGTDHTEAFFGQGTRLTVV.

A few counts support this clonotype. CDR3 coding DNA: TGTGCCAGCAGCAATCTAACGGAGGGAGCTTTCTTT. This gives the protein CASSNLTEGAFF. The chain links TRBV21-1 to TRBJ1-1. TRBV21-1 is a listed pseudogene. This CDR3 is built from 12 residues.

V and J are TRBV11-2 and TRBJ1-3; D unclear. CDR1 and CDR2 from the germline V gene are SGHAT and FQNNGV. The CDR3 length is 13 residues. The V end lost 5 bases, the J end lost 4 bases, and 9 bases lay between the germline ends. CDR3 in amino acids: CASSRLQGNTIYF. The CDR3, as DNA: TGTGCCAGCAGCCGATTACAGGGAAACACCATATATTTT.

This clonotype occurred a few times. V usage is TRBV10-1 and J usage is TRBJ1-5; 7 bases align to TRBD1. Trimming cost V 9 bases and J 5 bases; bases outside gene matches: 16. CDR1 and CDR2 (germline): WNHNN, SYGVQD (reference sequence). The CDR3 contains 16 residues. Here the CDR3 reads CARSFTGAWAYQPQHF. CDR3 sequence (DNA): TGCGCCAGATCCTTCACAGGGGCCTGGGCATATCAGCCCCAGCATTTT.